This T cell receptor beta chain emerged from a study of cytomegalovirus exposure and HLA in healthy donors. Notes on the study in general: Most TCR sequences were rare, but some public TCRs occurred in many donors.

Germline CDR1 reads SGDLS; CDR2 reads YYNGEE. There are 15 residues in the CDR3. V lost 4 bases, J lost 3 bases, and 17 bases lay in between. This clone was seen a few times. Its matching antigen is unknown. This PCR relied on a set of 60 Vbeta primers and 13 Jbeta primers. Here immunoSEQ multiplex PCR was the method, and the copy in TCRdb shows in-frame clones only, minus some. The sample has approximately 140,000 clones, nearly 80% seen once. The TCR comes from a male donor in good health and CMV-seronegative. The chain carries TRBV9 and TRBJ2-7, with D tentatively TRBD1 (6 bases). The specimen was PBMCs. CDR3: CASSPHLGDNYEQYF. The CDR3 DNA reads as TGTGCCAGCAGCCCACACTTAGGGGACAACTACGAGCAGTACTTC.